These 24 T cell receptor beta chains were all obtained from the same sample, sequenced in a study of blood T cell repertoires in COVID-19. Here immunoSEQ multiplex PCR was the method, and the copy in TCRdb shows in-frame clones only, minus some. This table has tens of thousands of clones, 75% to 90% appearing once. The sequenced sample was peripheral blood. Receptor source: a woman aged 70-85 years with active COVID-19.

This chain links TRBV6-4 with TRBJ1-2, with a possible D match to TRBD1 (5 bases). Trimming left V 0 bases short and J 3 bases short, with 20 bases between. This CDR3 comprises 18 residues. Germline V gene sequence: CDR1 MRHNA, CDR2 SNTAGT. This chain's CDR3 is CASSDSKGTVWGDYGYTF. CDR3 DNA: TGTGCCAGCAGTGACTCGAAGGGCACGGTTTGGGGGGACTATGGCTACACCTTC.

This chain joins TRBV21-1 and TRBJ2-7; the DNA was not compared with TRBD2, the D call given in the table. TRBV21-1 is recorded as a pseudogene. The CDR3 is 16 residues long. CDR3 loop: CASSKILGRPRYEQYF. CDR3 bases: TGTGCCAGCAGCAAAATTTTAGGGAGGCCGCGTTACGAGCAGTACTTC.

The table lists this clone with a count of one. This chain connects TRBV12-2 to TRBJ1-4; the table calls TRBD1, which could not be checked here. TRBV12-2 is reported as a pseudogene. This CDR3 spans 17 amino acids. CDR3 in amino acids: CASRPLFTGPTNEKLFF. The CDR3 DNA sequence: TGTGCAAGTCGCCCGTTATTCACAGGCCCAACTAATGAAAAACTGTTTTTT.

This chain joins TRBV6-5 and TRBJ1-6; 9 bases align to TRBD1. The V gene end was trimmed by 3 bases and the J gene end by 10 bases; junction bases not matched to a gene: 10. The CDR3 covers 16 residues. Germline CDR1 and CDR2: MNHEY and SVGAGI. The CDR3 coding sequence is TGTGCCAGCAGTTATGGGCACAACAGGGGGCCGTCACCCCTCCACTTT. This translates into CASSYGHNRGPSPLHF.

J is TRBJ2-5 and V is TRBV6-5; D remains ambiguous. Trimming removed 11 bases from V and 0 bases from J, with 7 bases in between. The germline gives CDR1 MNHEY, CDR2 SVGAGI. This CDR3 is built from 11 residues. CDR3 bases: TGTGCCTCGCAGGACCAAGAGACCCAGTACTTC. Translated, it gives CASQDQETQYF.

V is TRBV27 and J is TRBJ1-6; 8 bases fit TRBD1. CDR1 and CDR2 (germline): MNHEY, SMNVEV (reference sequence). The CDR3 length is 14 residues. V trimming: 2 bases; J trimming: 8 bases; junction bases outside the gene matches: 2. CDR3 sequence reads: CASSLQGAYSPLHF. The CDR3 DNA reads as TGTGCCAGCAGTTTACAGGGGGCCTATTCACCCCTCCACTTT.

This clone was seen only a few times. J is TRBJ2-2 and V is TRBV4-3; D might be TRBD2 (6 bases). Germline CDR1 and CDR2: LGHNA and YSLEER. The CDR3 length is 18 residues. V was trimmed by 1 base and J by 3 bases, leaving 18 bases between them. CDR3 protein: CASSQVGEAGPYTGELFF. The DNA of the CDR3 is TGCGCCAGCAGCCAAGTGGGGGAGGCGGGGCCATACACCGGGGAGCTGTTTTTT.

The chain carries TRBV19 and TRBJ2-5; D not resolved. Between the trimmed V and J ends, which lost 1 base and 1 base, there was a span of 7 bases. CDR1 LNHDA and CDR2 SQIVND come from the germline V gene (reference sequence). CDR3 length: 14 residues. The CDR3 sequence is CASSIAGIQETQYF. The CDR3 DNA reads TGTGCCAGTAGTATAGCAGGAATCCAAGAGACCCAGTACTTC.

Details on this clone: Since a much larger clone is just one base distant, this may be a read error. The V and J genes are TRBV3-1 (or the pseudogene TRBV3-2) and TRBJ2-7; D is perhaps TRBD1 (6 bases). Trimming removed 2 bases from V and 2 bases from J, with 7 bases in between. Looked up from germline, CDR1 is LGHDT and CDR2 is YNNKEL (reference sequence). The CDR3 runs to 13 residues. DNA for the CDR3: TGTGCCAGCAGCCAACAGGGGACCTACGAGCAGTACTTC. Encoded protein: CASSQQGTYEQYF.

The V and J genes are TRBV7-9 and TRBJ1-2; 9 positions match TRBD1. Trimming removed 6 bases from V and 6 bases from J; junction bases left unmatched: 5. CDR1 is SEHNR, CDR2 FQNEAQ, per germline (reference sequence). This CDR3 has 13 residues. This CDR3 is CASRSRTGDGYTF. CDR3 sequence (DNA): TGTGCCAGCAGATCTAGGACAGGGGATGGCTACACCTTC.

This clone is medium-sized in the sample. This chain connects TRBV7-9 to TRBJ1-6; no firm D call. The CDR3 extends over 10 amino acids. V was pared by 5 bases and J by 14 bases, with 7 bases between. Germline assignment: CDR1 SEHNR and CDR2 FQNEAQ (reference sequence). The CDR3 DNA is TGTGCCAGCAGCGAAACAACCCTCCACTTT. Translated, it gives CASSETTLHF.

This clone is a singleton in its sample. The CDR3 sequence: CASSAGQGIYNSPLHF. The CDR3 DNA follows: TGTGCCAGCAGCGCGGGACAGGGGATCTATAATTCACCCCTCCACTTT. The chain recombines TRBV7-6 with TRBJ1-6; TRBD1 matches at 10 bases. The CDR3 extends over 16 amino acids. Unmatched junction bases numbered 4, after V lost 5 bases and J lost 3 bases. Germline CDR1 SGHVS, CDR2 FNYEAQ.

This chain links TRBV20-1 with TRBJ2-7; 9 bases line up with TRBD1. Per germline, CDR1 DFQATT and CDR2 SNEGSKA (reference sequence). The V segment lost 3 bases and the J segment 5 bases; nucleotides outside the gene matches: 11. CDR3 length: 15 residues. CDR3 DNA: TGCAGTGCTAGTCGGGGACAGGGTAAGGAAGACGAGCAGTACTTC. Translation: CSASRGQGKEDEQYF.

This chain connects TRBV4-1 to TRBJ2-1; 8 bases agree with TRBD2. Looked up from germline, CDR1 is MGHRA and CDR2 is YSYEKL. The CDR3 sequence is 17 residues long. V shed 3 bases, J shed 2 bases, and the junction held 9 bases outside the gene matches. This CDR3 reads CASSHQFQRETYNEQFF. The CDR3 nucleotides read TGCGCCAGCAGCCACCAATTTCAGCGGGAGACCTACAATGAGCAGTTCTTC.

The J gene is TRBJ2-3, the V gene TRBV7-6; D call uncertain. The germline gives CDR1 SGHVS, CDR2 FNYEAQ. This CDR3 has 14 residues. V lost 1 base to trimming and J lost 6 bases, with 11 bases between them. The CDR3 DNA reads TGTGCCAGCAGCTTAGGTCAACTATTCGATACGCAGTATTTT. As protein: CASSLGQLFDTQYF.

The chain has TRBV29-1 and TRBJ2-7; a possible D gene is TRBD1 (7 bases). The length of the CDR3 is 12 residues. Trimming stripped 5 bases from V and 5 bases from J, with 13 bases between. CDR1 and CDR2 (germline): SQVTM, ANQGSEA. The CDR3 protein is CSVTGEVNEQYF. The CDR3 DNA reads TGCAGCGTTACAGGGGAGGTCAACGAGCAGTACTTC.

The chain carries TRBV5-1 and TRBJ2-2; 7 bases map to TRBD1. Germline V gene data show CDR1 as SGHRS and CDR2 as YFSETQ. With 4 bases clipped from V and 0 bases from J, the junction kept 6 bases outside the gene matches. The CDR3 covers 16 residues. The CDR3 nucleotides read TGCGCCAGCAGCCCACAGGGGAGTACGAACACCGGGGAGCTGTTTTTT. Its translation is CASSPQGSTNTGELFF.

The chain joins TRBV6-5 to TRBJ2-1; 9 positions match TRBD2. CDR1 is MNHEY, CDR2 SVGAGI, per germline. The CDR3 extends over 14 amino acids. V lost 8 bases and J lost 9; bases outside the gene matches: 11. DNA for the CDR3: TGTGCCAGCCGCCGGGAGCGGGGGGCAAGTGAGCAGTTCTTC. This sequence encodes CASRRERGASEQFF.

This clone was seen a handful of times. The chain combines TRBV24-1 with TRBJ1-2, with D perhaps TRBD1 (5 bases). CDR1 is KGHDR, CDR2 SFDVKD, per germline. This CDR3 comprises 12 residues. Trimming shortened V by 7 bases and J by 6 bases, and 11 bases separated the two germline ends. In nucleotides, the CDR3 is TGTGCCACCAGGGACTCGGGGGATGGCTACACCTTC. This sequence encodes CATRDSGDGYTF.

This clone appeared a few times. This sequence joins TRBV7-6 and TRBJ2-3; the D gene is possibly TRBD1 (7 bases). CDR3 length: 19 amino acids. The V end was cut by 4 bases, the J end by 3 bases, with 26 bases between. Germline CDR1 and CDR2: SGHVS and FNYEAQ. The CDR3 region is CASSSRPPPTGRKTDTQYF. CDR3 bases: TGTGCCAGCAGCTCACGGCCCCCTCCGACAGGGAGGAAAACAGATACGCAGTATTTT.

The rearrangement uses TRBV7-8 and TRBJ2-3, with D possibly TRBD2 on 5 matching bases. The CDR3 is made up of 17 amino acids. CDR1 SGHVS and CDR2 FQNEAQ come from the germline V gene. The germline V and J ends were trimmed by 5 bases and 4 bases, with 22 bases remaining between them. CDR3 bases: TGTGCCAGCAGCCATGTCGAATCGGGGTTTCGTCCAGATACGCAGTATTTT. It specifies CASSHVESGFRPDTQYF.

The rearrangement joins TRBV5-1 to TRBJ1-3; perhaps TRBD1 as D (6 bases). The V gene's germline CDR1 is SGHRS and CDR2 YFSETQ. The CDR3 extends over 15 amino acids. V lost 6 bases and J 4 bases, leaving 17 bases between the germline ends. CDR3 nucleotide sequence: TGCGCCAGCACCATGGCCCCTACAGGGGGAAACACCATATATTTT. This translates into CASTMAPTGGNTIYF.

This clone was found once. The DNA of the CDR3 is TGCAGCGTTGAGCCCGGAACAGGGCCTGGAAACACCATATATTTT. This encodes CSVEPGTGPGNTIYF. The rearrangement links TRBV29-1 to TRBJ1-3; tentatively, D is TRBD1 (6 bases). This CDR3 is 15 amino acids long. V lost 3 bases to trimming and J lost 2 bases, with 14 bases between them. Germline V gene lookup returns CDR1 SQVTM and CDR2 ANQGSEA.

The rearrangement links TRBV9 to TRBJ2-3, with a tentative D call TRBD2 (5 bases). The V and J ends lost 1 base and 1 base respectively, with 10 bases between them. Germline V gene sequence: CDR1 SGDLS, CDR2 YYNGEE. This CDR3 contains 15 residues. CDR3 protein: CASSVRGEGTDTQYF. In DNA form, the CDR3 reads TGTGCCAGCAGCGTACGGGGAGAGGGCACAGATACGCAGTATTTT.